This T cell receptor (beta chain) was profiled in a study of cytomegalovirus exposure and HLA in healthy donors. As concerns this clone: Its antigen is undetermined.

Points from the study as a whole: Prior analysis indicated that the majority of TCR beta V segments exhibited productivity approximately 90% or approximately 30% of the time.

Each donor's status was that of a healthy bone marrow donor. PCR used 60 Vbeta primers and 13 Jbeta primers. Assay used: immunoSEQ multiplex PCR; TCRdb lists only in-frame clones, some missing. The sample includes some 150,000 clones, approximately 84% seen only once; the top ten take around 2%. This TCR came from a woman in her thirties or forties in good health and CMV-seronegative. The sample was PBMCs.

The CDR3 DNA reads as TGTGCCAGCAGCCCCGGACTAGCGGGAGGCGATACGCAGTATTTT. This translates into CASSPGLAGGDTQYF. The rearrangement links TRBV14 to TRBJ2-3, with TRBD2 matching 14 bases. Germline CDR1 and CDR2: SGHDN and FVKESK. This CDR3 is 15 amino acids long. The V segment lost 4 bases and the J segment 6 bases; nucleotides outside the gene matches: 3.